The clone carrying this T cell receptor (beta chain) was seen at least ten times. The antigen is undetermined. 1 million sorted CD4+ or CD8+ T cells made each library. The authors produced cDNA by 5'RACE using 10-nucleotide random UMIs. In TCRdb, the 5' RACE reads were re-called with MiXCR into one record per CDR3 protein. Of tens of thousands of distinct CDR3 sequences in the sample, more than 4.5% were seen once. CDR1 and CDR2 from the germline V gene are GTSNPN and SVGIG (reference sequence). The trim removed 3 bases at V and 6 bases at J, leaving 3 bases unmatched. This CDR3 is built from 13 residues. This record comes from a study of neurological immune-mediated disorders. Study results and limitations: Healthy controls had more TCR clonal expansion than multiple sclerosis, which showed the least, whereas HTLV-1-associated myelopathy showed the most. There were no CDR3 amino acid sequences shared by expanded clones across subjects, a result suggesting private repertoires in all groups.

V gene TRBV30 combines with J gene TRBJ1-2; TRBD1 matches at 11 bases. The sequencing sample was made of CD4+ T cells from blood. The receptor's source is a man younger than 35 in good health. CDR3 DNA: TGTGCCTGGAGCGGGACAGGGGGGGATGGCTACACCTTC. Its protein product is CAWSGTGGDGYTF.